This T cell receptor beta chain is drawn from a study of CD8+CD57+ T cells in acquired aplastic anemia. In the study overall: Isolated CD4+ and CD8+ cells, once sorted, yielded DNA averaging around 3.1 ug. Study-wide results and limits: Some 30 shared CD8+ CDR3s appeared highly expressed within patients' immunodominant clones. Statistical testing detected no significant gap in CD8+ Simpson's diversity between patients and controls.

Patients chosen for sequencing had CD8+CD57+ cells that had expanded, as shown by flow cytometry. Blood came from patients not yet given any therapy. CDR1 and CDR2 from the germline V gene are LNHDA and SQIVND (reference sequence). V lost 5 bases and J lost 10, with 20 bases in between. There are 15 residues in the CDR3. This clonotype was found many times. Its antigen is undetermined. The study profiled TCR beta VDJ and CDR3 using genomic DNA as template. TCRdb recomputed calls from the reads with MiXCR, one row per CDR3 protein. The profile shows around 200,000 distinct CDR3 sequences, around 50% of them singletons.

V is TRBV19 and J is TRBJ1-4; the D gene is possibly TRBD1 (6 bases). The receptor was isolated from a human donor with aplastic anemia. The sequenced sample consisted of sorted CD4+, CD8+, or CD8+CD57+ T cells (not recorded which) from PBMCs. CDR3 in DNA: TGTGCCAGTAGTCCGCCGGACAGCCCGGGGGGAAAACTGTTTTTT. Amino acid sequence: CASSPPDSPGGKLFF.